This T cell receptor (beta chain) was captured in a study of T-cell reconstitution after alpha-beta-depleted transplantation in children (dated by TCRdb to the mid-2010s). Turning to the overall study: T-cell immune reconstitution after TCRalphabeta/CD19-depleted allogeneic hematopoietic cell transplantation in children was quantitatively tracked in the study by means of TCR repertoire profiling. Summary of the overall study and its limitations: Apparently early alphabetaT-cell count recovery about two months after transplant reportedly relied on only several hundred rapidly expanded clones derived from non-depleted graft cells. In some patients, the high TCRbeta diversity seen at day 60 was put down to recipient T cells and intrathymic progenitors that had survived conditioning. The frequencies of hyperexpanded clones fell over the following months, and after one year, T-cell counts and TCRbeta diversity were mostly attributed to newly produced T cells.

This specimen's treatment or condition label, per the study, means: allogeneic hematopoietic cell transplantation with graft depleted of TCRalphabeta T cells and CD19 B cells. The transplant recipients were children given TCRalphabeta/CD19-depleted allogeneic hematopoietic cell grafts. The germline V and J ends show losses of 6 bases and 5 bases respectively, and no gene match explains 6 bases of the junction. Via the germline V gene, CDR1 is WSHSY and CDR2 SAAADI. The CDR3 contains 13 residues, cysteine and valine counted. Solely the CDR3 DNA is kept, with 39 bases framed from the first base. The method behind the library was PCR. Sequencing took place on an Illumina HiSeq 2500. To normalize quantification of the TCRbeta repertoire, the TCR libraries were built with molecular barcoding that relied on unique molecular identifiers. The public reads were quality trimmed at Q25 with fastp and then assembled into clones with MiXCR by TCRdb, keeping productive beta chains. Each CDR3 protein appears once, grouped with its most common genes and DNA. The sample table contains fewer than 550,000 distinct CDR3 sequences; only one count was recorded for about an eighth of them. Together, the top ten hold 13% to 15% of the sample.

Many counts were recorded for this clonotype. Its antigen target is currently unknown. Per-nucleotide qualities are absent, and no much larger clonotype sits a single base away. The chain is made from TRBV10-2 and TRBJ2-7; TRBD1 fits 8 bases in the junction. The material sequenced was PBMCs, mostly from graft donor cells, taken 180 days after TCRalphabeta/CD19-depleted stem cell transplant. The receptor was derived from a female patient aged 2-9 years who had a stem cell transplant for aplastic anemia, so the T cells may come from the graft donor. The CDR3 region has the sequence CASRDRALNEQYV. The bases are TGCGCCAGCAGGGACAGGGCTTTGAACGAGCAGTACGTC.